Shown below are 6 T cell receptor beta chains from a single sample sequenced in a study of shared clonotypes between healthy human individuals. Positive CCR7 selection of CD45RO-negative cells yielded the naive CD8 cells, and terminally differentiated effector memory CD45RA+ cells were excluded. Libraries were prepared by immunoSEQ multiplex PCR; TCRdb keeps only in-frame clonotypes and omits some of them. In the table there are about 2.1 million clones, over 85% of which are singletons. The material sequenced was naive CD8+ T cells from PBMCs. All receptors derive from a man between 18 and 35 years old in good health. Some clones in this sample may be carry-over from other donors' samples.

In nucleotides, the CDR3 is TGTGCCAGCACAGGGACAGGGGTGACCGGGGAGCTGTTTTTT. Its protein product is CASTGTGVTGELFF. The chain employs TRBV25-1 and TRBJ2-2; TRBD1 matches at 10 bases. The CDR3 has 14 amino acids. Germline assignment: CDR1 MGHDK and CDR2 SYGVNS. Trimming cost V 7 bases and J 5 bases; bases outside gene matches: 4.

The gene calls are TRBV7-9 and TRBJ2-1; 7 bases are a match to TRBD1. The junction had 9 bases not matched to a gene; V was cut back by 4 bases and J by 6 bases. CDR1 is SEHNR, CDR2 FQNEAQ, per germline (reference sequence). The CDR3 is 15 amino acids. The CDR3 region has the DNA TGTGCCAGCAGCTCCAGACAGGGCAGCGCCAATGAGCAGTTCTTC. This encodes CASSSRQGSANEQFF.

The rearrangement joins TRBV5-6 to TRBJ2-3; D not resolved. CDR3 length equals 13 residues. Between the trimmed V and J ends, which lost 7 bases and 0 bases, there was a span of 9 bases. Germline V gene lookup returns CDR1 SGHDT and CDR2 YYEEEE. DNA of the CDR3: TGTGCCAGCGGCGATTCTAGCACAGATACGCAGTATTTT. Its protein is CASGDSSTDTQYF.

The chain is built from TRBV28 and TRBJ2-1; D is tentatively TRBD1 or TRBD2 (5 bases each). This CDR3 region has 18 residues. Germline values: CDR1 MDHEN, CDR2 SYDVKM. Trimming took off 2 bases at V and 0 bases at J, with 17 bases between the two ends. Here the CDR3 DNA reads TGTGCCAGCAGTTTACCCTCTTTGAGGGGAAGCTCCTACAATGAGCAGTTCTTC. Residues: CASSLPSLRGSSYNEQFF.

The chain combines TRBV11-2 with TRBJ1-1; no firm D call. V lost 7 bases to trimming and J lost 3 bases, with 18 bases between them. Germline V gene data show CDR1 as SGHAT and CDR2 as FQNNGV. The CDR3 is 15 residues long. Here the CDR3 DNA reads TGTGCCAGCACCCATTCTAGATTAACGGACACTGAAGCTTTCTTT. This sequence encodes CASTHSRLTDTEAFF.

The rearrangement links TRBV15 to TRBJ2-1; possible D gene TRBD2, 5 bases. CDR1 is LNHNV, CDR2 YYDKDF, per germline (reference sequence). Trimming took off 5 bases at V and 8 bases at J, with 16 bases between the two ends. The CDR3 has 14 residues. The CDR3 here is CATSRTGRVHEQFF. In DNA, the CDR3 is TGTGCCACCAGCCGAACCGGGCGGGTACATGAGCAGTTCTTC.